This TCR beta chain was recorded in a study of control samples from healthy donors and cancer patients. Measured with immunoSEQ multiplex PCR; TCRdb has only the in-frame clones, and not every one. Among about 130,000 clones listed, around 92% were seen once. Germline CDR1 reads SQVTM; CDR2 reads ANQGSEA. The CDR3 consists of 13 residues. Unmatched junction bases numbered 3, after V lost 7 bases and J lost 5 bases. The sequencing input was PBMCs. V gene TRBV29-1 combines with J gene TRBJ1-6; 9 bases map to TRBD1. The receptor was isolated from an elderly man with head and neck cancer. As DNA, the CDR3 is TGCAGCGCCTGGACAGGGGATAATTCACCCCTCCACTTT. Encoded protein: CSAWTGDNSPLHF.